Listed here is a single TCR beta chain. Study processing details: Amplifying reference gene primers gave estimates of nucleated cell counts. Profiled with immunoSEQ multiplex PCR; TCRdb holds only in-frame clones, not every one. V, J and clone size are those of that table, while D and trimming were read from the DNA. The sample lists approximately 65,000 clones, 80% to 90% seen once, with around 4.9% in the top ten. The entry originates in a study of blood T cell repertoires in COVID-19. Study information: Both acute and convalescent COVID-19 samples were obtained from the United States, Italy and Spain. PBMCs, B-cell-depleted T cells, or T cells provided the cDNA or gDNA that made up the material.

V lost 2 bases, J lost 4 bases, and 9 bases lay in between. The CDR3 runs to 14 residues. In germline, CDR1 is MDHEN, CDR2 SYDVKM. This sequence was found in a woman aged 50 to 60 with active COVID-19. Sequenced sample: peripheral blood. The V call is TRBV28, the J call TRBJ1-5; D gene unclear. The CDR3 loop reads CASSLTRPNQPQHF. The CDR3 region has the DNA TGTGCCAGCAGTTTAACCAGGCCAAATCAGCCCCAGCATTTT. Based on the CDR3 plus reference TRBV28 and TRBJ1-5, the full variable domain is DVKVTQSSRYLVKRTGEKVFLECVQDMDHENMFWYRQDPGLGLRLIYFSYDVKMKEKGDIPEGYSVSREKKERFSLILESASTNQTSMYLCASSLTRPNQPQHFGDGTRLSIL.